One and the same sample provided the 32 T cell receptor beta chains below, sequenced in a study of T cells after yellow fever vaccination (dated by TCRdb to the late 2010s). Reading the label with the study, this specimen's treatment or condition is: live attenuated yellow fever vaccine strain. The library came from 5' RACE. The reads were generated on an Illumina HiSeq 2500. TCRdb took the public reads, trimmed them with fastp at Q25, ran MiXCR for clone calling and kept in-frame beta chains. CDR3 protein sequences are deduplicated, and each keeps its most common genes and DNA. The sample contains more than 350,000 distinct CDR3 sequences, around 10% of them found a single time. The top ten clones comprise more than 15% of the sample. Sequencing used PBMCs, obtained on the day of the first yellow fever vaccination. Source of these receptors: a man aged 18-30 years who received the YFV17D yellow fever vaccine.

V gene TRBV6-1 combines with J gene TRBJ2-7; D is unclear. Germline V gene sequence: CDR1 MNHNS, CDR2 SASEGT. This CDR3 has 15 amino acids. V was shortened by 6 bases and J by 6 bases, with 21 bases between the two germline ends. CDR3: CASSPLIGVLIEQYF. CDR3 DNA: TGTGCCAGCAGCCCCCTGATTGGGGTATTGATCGAGCAGTACTTC.

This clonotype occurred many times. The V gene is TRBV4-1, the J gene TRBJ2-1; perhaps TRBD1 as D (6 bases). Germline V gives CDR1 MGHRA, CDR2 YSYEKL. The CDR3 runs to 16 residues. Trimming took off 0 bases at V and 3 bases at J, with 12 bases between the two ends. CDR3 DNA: TGCGCCAGCAGCCAAGATCCAGGGGTAGACTACAATGAGCAGTTCTTC. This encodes CASSQDPGVDYNEQFF.

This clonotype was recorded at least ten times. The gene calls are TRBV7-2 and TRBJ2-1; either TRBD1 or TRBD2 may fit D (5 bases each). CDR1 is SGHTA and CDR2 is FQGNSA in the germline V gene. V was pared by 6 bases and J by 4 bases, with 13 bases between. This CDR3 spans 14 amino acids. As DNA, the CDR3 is TGTGCCAGCAGGCCCGGGGACCGATACAATGAGCAGTTCTTC. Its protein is CASRPGDRYNEQFF. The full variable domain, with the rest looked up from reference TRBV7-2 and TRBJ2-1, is GAGVSQSPSNKVTEKGKDVELRCDPISGHTALYWYRQSLGQGLEFLIYFQGNSAPDKSGLPSDRFSAERTGGSVSTLTIQRTQQEDSAVYLCASRPGDRYNEQFFGPGTRLTVL.

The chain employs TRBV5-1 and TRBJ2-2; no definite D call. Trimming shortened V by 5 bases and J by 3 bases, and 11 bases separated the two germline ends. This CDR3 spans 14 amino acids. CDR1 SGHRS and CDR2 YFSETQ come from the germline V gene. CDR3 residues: CASRALSDTGELFF. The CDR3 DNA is TGCGCCAGCAGGGCACTTAGTGACACCGGGGAGCTGTTTTTT.

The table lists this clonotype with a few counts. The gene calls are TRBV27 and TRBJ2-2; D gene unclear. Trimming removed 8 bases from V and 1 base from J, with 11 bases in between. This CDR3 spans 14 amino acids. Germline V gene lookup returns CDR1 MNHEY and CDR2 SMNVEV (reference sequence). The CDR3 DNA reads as TGTGCCAGCCGTAGGGCAGGGAACACCGGGGAGCTGTTTTTT. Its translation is CASRRAGNTGELFF.

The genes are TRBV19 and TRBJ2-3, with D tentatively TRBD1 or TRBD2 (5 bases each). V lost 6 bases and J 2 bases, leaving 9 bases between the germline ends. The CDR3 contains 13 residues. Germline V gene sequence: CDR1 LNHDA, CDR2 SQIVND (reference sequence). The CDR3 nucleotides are TGTGCCAGTAGGGGGGTGCCCACAGATACGCAGTATTTT. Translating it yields CASRGVPTDTQYF.

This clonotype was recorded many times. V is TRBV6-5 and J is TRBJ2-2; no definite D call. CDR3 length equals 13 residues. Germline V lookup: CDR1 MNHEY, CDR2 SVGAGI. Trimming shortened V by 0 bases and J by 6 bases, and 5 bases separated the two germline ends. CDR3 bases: TGTGCCAGCAGTTACTCGCATGCCGGGGAGCTGTTTTTT. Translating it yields CASSYSHAGELFF.

The CDR3 reads CSVRGLAEPVWGNEQFF. In DNA, the CDR3 is TGCAGCGTTCGGGGACTAGCGGAGCCAGTTTGGGGGAATGAGCAGTTCTTC. The J gene is TRBJ2-1, the V gene TRBV29-1; 11 bases align to TRBD2. Germline V CDR1 and CDR2: SQVTM, ANQGSEA. The J segment lost 7 bases and the V segment lost 5 bases, leaving 16 bases of the junction unmatched. This CDR3 contains 17 residues.

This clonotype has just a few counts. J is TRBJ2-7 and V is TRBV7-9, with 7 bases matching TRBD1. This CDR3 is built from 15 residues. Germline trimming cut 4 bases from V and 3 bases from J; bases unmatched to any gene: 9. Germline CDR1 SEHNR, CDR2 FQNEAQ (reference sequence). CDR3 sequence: CASSSGQKLHYEQYV. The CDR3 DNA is TGTGCCAGCAGCTCGGGACAGAAATTACACTACGAGCAGTACGTC.

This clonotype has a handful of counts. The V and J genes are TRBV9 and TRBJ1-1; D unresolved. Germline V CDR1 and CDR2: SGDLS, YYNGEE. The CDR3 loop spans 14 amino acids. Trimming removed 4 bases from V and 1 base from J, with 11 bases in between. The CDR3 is CASSPLWTNTEAFF. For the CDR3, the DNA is TGTGCCAGCAGCCCCCTGTGGACGAACACTGAAGCTTTCTTT.

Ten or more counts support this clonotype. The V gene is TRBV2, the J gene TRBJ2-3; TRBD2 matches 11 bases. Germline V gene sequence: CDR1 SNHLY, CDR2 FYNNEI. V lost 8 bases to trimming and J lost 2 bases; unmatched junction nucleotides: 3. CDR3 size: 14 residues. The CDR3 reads CASRSGGDTDTQYF. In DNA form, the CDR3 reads TGTGCCAGCCGTAGCGGGGGGGACACAGATACGCAGTATTTT.

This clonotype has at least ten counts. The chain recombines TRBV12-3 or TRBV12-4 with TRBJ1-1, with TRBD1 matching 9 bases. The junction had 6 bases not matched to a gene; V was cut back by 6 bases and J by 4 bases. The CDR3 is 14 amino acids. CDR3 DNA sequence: TGTGCCAGCAGCCCACAGGGGGCCGGCACTGAAGCTTTCTTT. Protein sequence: CASSPQGAGTEAFF.

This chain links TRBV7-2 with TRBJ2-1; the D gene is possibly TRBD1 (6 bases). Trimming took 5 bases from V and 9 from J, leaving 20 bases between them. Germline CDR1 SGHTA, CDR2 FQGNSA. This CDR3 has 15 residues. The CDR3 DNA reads TGTGCCAGCAGCCGGACCGGGACATGGACTGGTGAGCAGTTCTTC. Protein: CASSRTGTWTGEQFF.

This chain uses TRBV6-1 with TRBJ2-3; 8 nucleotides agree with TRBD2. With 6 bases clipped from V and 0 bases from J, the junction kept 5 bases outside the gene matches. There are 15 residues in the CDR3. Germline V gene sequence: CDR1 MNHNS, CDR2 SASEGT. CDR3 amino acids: CASSPQRGSTDTQYF. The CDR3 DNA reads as TGTGCCAGCAGCCCTCAGCGGGGGAGCACAGATACGCAGTATTTT.

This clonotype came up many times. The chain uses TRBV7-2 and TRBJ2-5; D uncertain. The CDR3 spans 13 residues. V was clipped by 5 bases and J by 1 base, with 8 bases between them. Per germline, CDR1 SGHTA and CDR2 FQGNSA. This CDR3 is CASSPVSQETQYF. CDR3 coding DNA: TGTGCCAGCAGCCCCGTGAGCCAAGAGACCCAGTACTTC.

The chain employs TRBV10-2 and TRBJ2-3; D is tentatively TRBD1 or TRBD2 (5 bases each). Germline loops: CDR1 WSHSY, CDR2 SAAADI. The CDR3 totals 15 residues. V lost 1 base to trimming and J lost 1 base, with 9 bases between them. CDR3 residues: CASSEWGSGTDTQYF. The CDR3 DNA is TGCGCCAGCAGTGAGTGGGGGTCCGGCACAGATACGCAGTATTTT.

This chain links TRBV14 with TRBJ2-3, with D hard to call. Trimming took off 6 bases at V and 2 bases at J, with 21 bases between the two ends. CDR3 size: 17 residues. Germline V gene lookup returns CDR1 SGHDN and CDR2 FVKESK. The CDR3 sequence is CASSYDGTSPNTDTQYF. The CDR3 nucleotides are TGTGCCAGCAGTTACGACGGAACCAGCCCTAACACAGATACGCAGTATTTT.

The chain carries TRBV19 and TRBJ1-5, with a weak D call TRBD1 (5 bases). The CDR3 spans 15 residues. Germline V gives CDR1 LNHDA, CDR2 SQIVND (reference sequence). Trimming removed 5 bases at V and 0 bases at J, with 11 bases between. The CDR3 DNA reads TGTGCCAGTAGTTGGGACGTAAGTAGCAATCAGCCCCAGCATTTT. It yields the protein CASSWDVSSNQPQHF.

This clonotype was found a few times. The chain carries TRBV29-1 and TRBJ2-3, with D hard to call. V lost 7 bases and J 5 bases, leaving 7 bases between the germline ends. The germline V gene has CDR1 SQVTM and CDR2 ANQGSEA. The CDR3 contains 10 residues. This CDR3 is CSAAQDTQYF. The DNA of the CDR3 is TGCAGCGCTGCACAAGATACGCAGTATTTT.

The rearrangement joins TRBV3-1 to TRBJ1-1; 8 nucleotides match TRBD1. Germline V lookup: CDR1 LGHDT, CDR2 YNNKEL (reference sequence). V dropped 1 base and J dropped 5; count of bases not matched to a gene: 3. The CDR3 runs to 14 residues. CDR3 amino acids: CASSQAGGSTEAFF. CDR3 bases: TGTGCCAGCAGCCAAGCAGGGGGCAGTACTGAAGCTTTCTTT.

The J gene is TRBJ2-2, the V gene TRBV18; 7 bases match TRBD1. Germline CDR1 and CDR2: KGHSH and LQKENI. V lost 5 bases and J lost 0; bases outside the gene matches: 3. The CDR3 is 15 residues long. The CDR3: CASSGTGANTGELFF. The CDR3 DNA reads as TGTGCCAGCTCAGGTACAGGGGCGAACACCGGGGAGCTGTTTTTT.

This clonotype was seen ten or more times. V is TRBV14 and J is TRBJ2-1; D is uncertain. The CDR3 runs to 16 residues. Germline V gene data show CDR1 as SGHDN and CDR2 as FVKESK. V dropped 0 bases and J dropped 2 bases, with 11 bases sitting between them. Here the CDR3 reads CASSQEWTDPYNEQFF. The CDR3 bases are TGTGCCAGCAGCCAAGAATGGACGGACCCCTACAATGAGCAGTTCTTC.

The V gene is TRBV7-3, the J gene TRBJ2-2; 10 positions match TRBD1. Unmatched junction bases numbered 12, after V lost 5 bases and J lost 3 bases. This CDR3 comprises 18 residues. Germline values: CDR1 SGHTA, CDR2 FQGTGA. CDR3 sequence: CASSPFVPGQGYTGELFF. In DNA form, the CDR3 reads TGTGCCAGCAGCCCCTTTGTGCCGGGACAGGGGTACACCGGGGAGCTGTTTTTT.

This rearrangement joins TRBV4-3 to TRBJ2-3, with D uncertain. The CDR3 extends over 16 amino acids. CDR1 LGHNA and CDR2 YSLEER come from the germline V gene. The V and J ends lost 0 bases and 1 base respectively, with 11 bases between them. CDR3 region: CASSQDSRGGTDTQYF. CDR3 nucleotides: TGCGCCAGCAGCCAAGACTCCCGAGGCGGCACAGATACGCAGTATTTT.

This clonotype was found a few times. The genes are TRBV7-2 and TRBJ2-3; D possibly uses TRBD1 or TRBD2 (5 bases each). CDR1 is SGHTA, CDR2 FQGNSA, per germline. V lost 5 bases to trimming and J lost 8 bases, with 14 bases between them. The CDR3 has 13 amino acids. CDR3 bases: TGTGCCAGCAGCCGGACGGGGACGGGTACGCAGTATTTT. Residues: CASSRTGTGTQYF.

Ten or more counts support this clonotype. The CDR3 region is CASKISGGAYEQYF. CDR3 sequence (DNA): TGTGCCAGCAAGATCTCCGGCGGCGCCTACGAGCAGTACTTC. This chain links TRBV12-3 or TRBV12-4 with TRBJ2-7; D unresolved. CDR3 length: 14 residues. V lost 7 bases to trimming and J lost 2 bases, with 15 bases between them.

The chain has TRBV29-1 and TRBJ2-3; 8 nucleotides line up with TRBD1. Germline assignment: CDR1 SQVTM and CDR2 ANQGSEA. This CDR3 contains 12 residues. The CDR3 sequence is CSSGGGTDTQYF. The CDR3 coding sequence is TGCTCCTCAGGGGGCGGCACAGATACGCAGTATTTT.

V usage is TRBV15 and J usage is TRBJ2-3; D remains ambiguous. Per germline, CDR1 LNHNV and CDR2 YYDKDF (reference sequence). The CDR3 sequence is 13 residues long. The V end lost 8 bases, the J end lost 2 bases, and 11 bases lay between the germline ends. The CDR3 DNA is TGTGCCACCTCTCCGGGTTTCACAGATACGCAGTATTTT. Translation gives CATSPGFTDTQYF.

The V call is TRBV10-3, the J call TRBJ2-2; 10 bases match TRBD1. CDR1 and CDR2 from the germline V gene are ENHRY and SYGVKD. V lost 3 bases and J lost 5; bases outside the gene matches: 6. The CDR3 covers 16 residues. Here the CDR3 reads CAISDLRDRGTGELFF. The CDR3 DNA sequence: TGTGCCATCAGTGACCTCCGGGACAGGGGAACCGGGGAGCTGTTTTTT.

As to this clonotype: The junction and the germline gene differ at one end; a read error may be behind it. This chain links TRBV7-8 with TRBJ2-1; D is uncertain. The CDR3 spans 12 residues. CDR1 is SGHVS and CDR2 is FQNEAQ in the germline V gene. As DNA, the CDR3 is TGTGCCAGCAGCTTAGGCCTCAATGAGCAGTGCTTC. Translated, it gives CASSLGLNEQCF.

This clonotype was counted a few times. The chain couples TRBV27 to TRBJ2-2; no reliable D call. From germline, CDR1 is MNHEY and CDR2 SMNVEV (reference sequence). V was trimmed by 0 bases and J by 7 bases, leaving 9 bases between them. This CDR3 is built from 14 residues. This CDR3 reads CASSLSGKGGELFF. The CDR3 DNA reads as TGTGCCAGCAGTTTATCGGGCAAAGGCGGGGAGCTGTTTTTT.

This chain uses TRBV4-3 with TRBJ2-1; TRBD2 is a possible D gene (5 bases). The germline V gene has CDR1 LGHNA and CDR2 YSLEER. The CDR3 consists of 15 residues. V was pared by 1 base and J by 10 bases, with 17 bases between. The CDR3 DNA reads TGCGCCAGCAGCCAAGTCTCGCTAGCCCAAACCGAGCAGTTCTTC. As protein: CASSQVSLAQTEQFF.